The rows below give T cell receptor beta chains drawn from one sample of a study of blood T cell repertoires in COVID-19. Sequenced by immunoSEQ multiplex PCR; TCRdb stores in-frame clones only, minus some. This table holds 240,000 or so clones, around nine tenths found once. Sequencing was performed on peripheral blood. These receptors were taken from a woman aged 70 to 79 with active or convalescent COVID-19. CDR3s include the opening cysteine and the closing phenylalanine or tryptophan. Fields, in order: D gene, J gene, clone size, V gene, CDR3 DNA, CDR3 protein. D genes are given only for firm matches. Where a row states a size, it is once, few, many or the class of an expanded clone; other rows omit it.

NA TRBJ1-3 NA TRBV9 TGTGCCAGCAGCGTAGTGTCGGGCTCTGGAAACACCATATATTTT CASSVVSGSGNTIYF
TRBD1 TRBJ2-3 NA TRBV5-5 TGTGCCAGCAGCTCGACGGACAGGGAGTATTTT CASSSTDREYF
NA TRBJ1-2 NA TRBV5-1 TGCGCCAGCAGCCACACTCCGGAGCTCAACTATGGCTACACCTTC CASSHTPELNYGYTF
TRBD2 TRBJ2-7 NA TRBV24-1 TGTGCCACCAGTGATTGTACACGGGACCGCCGGACTAGCGAGGGTTACGAGCAGTACTTC CATSDCTRDRRTSEGYEQYF
TRBD1 TRBJ2-1 NA TRBV7-7 TGTGCCAGCAGCCTCACCTACAGGGGGCAAGGCAATGAGCAGTTCTTC CASSLTYRGQGNEQFF
NA TRBJ2-7 NA TRBV4-1 TGCGCCAGCAGCCAAGAATGGTGGCACGAGCAGTACTTC CASSQEWWHEQYF
TRBD1 TRBJ1-6 once TRBV19 TGTGCCAGTAGTATTCTCCCGGGACAGGCGAATCAACTCCTCCACTTT CASSILPGQANQLLHF
TRBD1 TRBJ2-5 NA TRBV5-1 TGCGCCAGCAGCTTGGATGGACAGGGGTGGCAAGAGACCCAGTACTTC CASSLDGQGWQETQYF
NA TRBJ2-7 NA TRBV7-2 TGTGCCAGCAGCTATGGACTTTCCTACGAGCAGTACTTC CASSYGLSYEQYF
TRBD1 TRBJ1-4 NA TRBV7-2 TGTGCCAGCAGCCCACAGGGGGGTAATGAAAAACTGTTTTTT CASSPQGGNEKLFF
TRBD1 TRBJ1-2 NA TRBV5-1 TGCGCCAGCAGCTTGGAGGGACAGGGATATTATGGCTACACCTTC CASSLEGQGYYGYTF
NA TRBJ2-3 NA TRBV6-6 TGTGCCAGCAGTCTTAATTACATAGCTCACCAAGGAGATACGCAGTATTTT CASSLNYIAHQGDTQYF
NA TRBJ1-6 NA TRBV6-4 TGTGCCAGCACCAAGTCGCCCCATCTGAGCTCCTATAATTCACCCCTCCACTTT CASTKSPHLSSYNSPLHF
NA TRBJ1-5 once TRBV14 TGTGCCAGCAGCCAAGAGCGGGGCGCCATGGCAATGGATCAGCCCCAGCATTTT CASSQERGAMAMDQPQHF
NA TRBJ2-2 NA TRBV7-3 TGTGCCAGCTCAATCAGGGAAGTGGGCACCGGGGAGCTGTTTTTT CASSIREVGTGELFF
TRBD1 TRBJ2-7 once TRBV5-6 TGTGCCAGCAGCTTGGAGGGACAGCTCGAGCAGTACTTC CASSLEGQLEQYF
NA TRBJ2-1 NA TRBV6-2/TRBV6-3 TGTGCCAGCAGTCAACAGGTATACAATGAGCAGTTCTTC CASSQQVYNEQFF
NA TRBJ2-7 few TRBV6-5 TGTGCCAGCACGGCAAGGACAAAGGTCTACGAGCAGTACTTC CASTARTKVYEQYF
NA TRBJ1-2 NA TRBV29-1 TGCAGCGTAAATAGTGGCTACACCTTC CSVNSGYTF
NA TRBJ2-7 NA TRBV6-5 TGTGCCACTCAGATAACTAGAGGCTACGAGCAGTACTTC CATQITRGYEQYF
NA TRBJ2-3 NA TRBV11-2 TGTGCCAGCAGCCCCTACAGGGTCACAGATACGCAGTATTTT CASSPYRVTDTQYF
TRBD1 TRBJ1-6 NA TRBV5-6 TGTGCCAGCAGTTTCCCCGGGACAGGGGATTCACCCCTCCACTTT CASSFPGTGDSPLHF
NA TRBJ1-4 NA TRBV3-1/TRBV3-2 TGTGCCAGCAGCCAGTTGAAGCATGAAAAACTGTTTTTT CASSQLKHEKLFF